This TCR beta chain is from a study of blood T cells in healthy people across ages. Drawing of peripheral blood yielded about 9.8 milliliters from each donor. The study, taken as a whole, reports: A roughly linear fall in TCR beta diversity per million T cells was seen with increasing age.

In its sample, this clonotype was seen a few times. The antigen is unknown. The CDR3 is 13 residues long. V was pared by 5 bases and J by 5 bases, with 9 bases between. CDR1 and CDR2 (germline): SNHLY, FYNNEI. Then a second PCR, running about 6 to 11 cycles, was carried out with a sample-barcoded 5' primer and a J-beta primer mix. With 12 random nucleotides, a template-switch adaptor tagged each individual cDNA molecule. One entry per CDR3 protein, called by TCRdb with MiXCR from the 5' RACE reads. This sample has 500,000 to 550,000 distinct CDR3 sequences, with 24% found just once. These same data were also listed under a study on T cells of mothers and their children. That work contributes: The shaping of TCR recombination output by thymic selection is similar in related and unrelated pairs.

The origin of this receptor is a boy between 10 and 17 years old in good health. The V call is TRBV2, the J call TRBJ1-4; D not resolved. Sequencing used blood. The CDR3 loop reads CASSWSPNEKLFF. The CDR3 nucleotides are TGTGCCAGCAGTTGGAGCCCGAATGAAAAACTGTTTTTT.